The entry that follows covers one T cell receptor (beta chain) sequence. TCRdb passed the 5' RACE reads through MiXCR, listing each CDR3 protein once. The sample carries about 17,000 distinct CDR3 sequences, roughly 23% recorded once. The data stem from a study of spatial heterogeneity in lung cancer. CDR1 is SGHTA, CDR2 FQGNSA, per germline. The CDR3 runs 16 residues. V shed 5 bases, J shed 6 bases, and the junction held 10 bases outside the gene matches. Time point indicated: sample taken at primary tumor resection. Whole RNA obtained from tumor, nontumor lung or frozen PBMC underwent sequencing without sorting. Samples were obtained from more than 70 donors, all untreated early-stage non-small cell lung cancer patients.

The chain carries TRBV7-2 and TRBJ2-5, with 12 bases identical to TRBD2. This sample comprised PBMCs, obtained at surgery. The origin of this receptor is a female donor with early-stage non-small cell lung cancer. The CDR3 loop reads CASSLSSSGGAQTQYF. CDR3 sequence (DNA): TGTGCCAGCAGCCTCTCCTCTAGCGGGGGGGCCCAGACCCAGTACTTC.